Described below is a single T cell receptor (beta chain) sequence and its context. What it binds is unknown. Germline CDR1 reads MNHNS; CDR2 reads SASEGT. This CDR3 comprises 16 residues. V lost 3 bases to trimming and J lost 3 bases, with 17 bases between them. The sample originates from a study of T cell responses to AZD1222 COVID-19 vaccine. Overall study results and limits: Breadth and depth of Spike-specific TCRs rose after two AZD1222 doses.

Only in-frame clones appear in the TCRdb table, and some are missing; sequencing was by immunoSEQ multiplex PCR. The sample includes 150,000 to 200,000 clones, roughly 94% of them seen just once. The receptor comes from an adult in good health. This rearrangement joins TRBV6-1 to TRBJ1-1, with no clear D. Sequencing was performed on peripheral blood, taken on day 0 of AZD1222 vaccination. The DNA for the CDR3 is TGTGCCAGCAGTGACAGACCTTTTGCCCCGGACACTGAAGCTTTCTTT. The encoded protein is CASSDRPFAPDTEAFF.